One and the same sample provided the 6 T cell receptor beta chains below, sequenced in a study of monozygotic twins with inflammatory bowel disease. TCRdb reprocessed the 5' RACE reads; each CDR3 protein has one entry and no DNA is given. The sample yields roughly 200,000 distinct CDR3 sequences, of which the top ten take up less than 9%. What was sequenced was blood. The receptors were sampled from a human donor with ulcerative colitis or Crohn's disease, or a healthy co-twin of an affected twin (not recorded which).

V and J are TRBV4-2 and TRBJ1-1; with no DNA, the TCRdb D assignment of TRBD1 cannot be verified. CDR1 is LGHNA, CDR2 YNFKEQ, per germline. The CDR3 consists of 14 residues. CDR3 loop: CASSHMTGPTEAFF.

The chain employs TRBV7-2 and TRBJ2-3. The CDR3 totals 14 residues. CDR1 and CDR2 from the germline V gene are SGHTA and FQGNSA. CDR3 sequence reads: CASSLTKSTDTQYF. Looking up the rest from reference TRBV7-2 and TRBJ2-3 gives the full variable domain: GAGVSQSPSNKVTEKGKDVELRCDPISGHTALYWYRQSLGQGLEFLIYFQGNSAPDKSGLPSDRFSAERTGGSVSTLTIQRTQQEDSAVYLCASSLTKSTDTQYFGPGTRLTVL.

The chain uses TRBV19 and TRBJ2-2; the D gene TCRdb calls, TRBD2, cannot be checked with no DNA. This CDR3 is 15 amino acids long. Germline V gene sequence: CDR1 LNHDA, CDR2 SQIVND (reference sequence). The CDR3 region is CASSILAGETGELFF. The variable domain in full, completed from reference TRBV19 and TRBJ2-2, reads DGGITQSPKYLFRKEGQNVTLSCEQNLNHDAMYWYRQDPGQGLRLIYYSQIVNDFQKGDIAEGYSVSREKKESFPLTVTSAQKNPTAFYLCASSILAGETGELFFGEGSRLTVL.

V and J are TRBV6-1 and TRBJ2-6; TCRdb's D gene call, TRBD1, goes unchecked for lack of DNA. This CDR3 is built from 16 residues. The germline V gene has CDR1 MNHNS and CDR2 SASEGT. The CDR3 protein is CASEDRGFSGANVLTF.

This chain uses TRBV7-8 with TRBJ2-7; the TRBD2 assignment by TCRdb is unverifiable without DNA. The CDR3 is made up of 15 amino acids. CDR1 is SGHVS, CDR2 FQNEAQ, per germline. The CDR3 spells CASSLATSGAYEQYF.

The V gene is TRBV12-3 or TRBV12-4, the J gene TRBJ1-2. This CDR3 contains 14 residues. The CDR3 loop reads CASSLNGNSYGYTF.